The sequence of this T cell receptor beta chain was determined in a study of tumor and adjacent non-tumor tissue in lung cancer (dated by TCRdb to the late 2010s). Study-wide context: Of the cohort, roughly 12 patients had adenocarcinoma, 2 had squamous cell carcinoma and 1 had small cell lung cancer. The roughly 15 enrolled patients, of whom some 10 were men and 5 were women, were aged roughly 31 to 80 years and were diagnosed with TNM stage I to III disease. A total of approximately 130,000,000 productive TCRbeta reads were generated by sequencing, corresponding to an average of around 4 million reads per sample. The study compared bulk TCRbeta repertoires from lung tumor tissue and matched distant non-tumor lung tissue of around 14 lung cancer patients. Around 31 paired specimens, one tumor and one normal lung sample per patient, were profiled by TCRbeta CDR3 sequencing. Results the study describes overall, beyond this receptor: Younger patients had significantly higher TCR diversity, and higher tumor TCR diversity was associated with shorter overall and disease-free survival. Only about 15 patients were in the cohort, and the authors stated that larger samples and more detailed clinical data are needed. Peripheral blood was not sequenced, so blood TCRbeta repertoires were not examined in the lung cancer patients of the study. Neither the sequencing platform nor unique molecular identifiers are named or mentioned anywhere in the methods. Significantly higher TCR diversity (inverse Simpson) was observed in tumor tissue than in normal lung tissue (around 450 vs 150, P = 0.0075, Mann-Whitney U test). A significantly larger cumulative share of the repertoire was made up by the top 100 clones in normal lung than in tumor tissue.

In its sample, this clonotype was seen many times. Its recognized antigen is unknown. No per-base quality is available; no much larger clone lies one base away. V and J are truncated by 3 bases and 2 bases respectively, leaving an intervening sequence of 11 bases. The germline V gene encodes CDR1 MDHEN and CDR2 SYDVKM. CDR3 length: 16 amino acids, cysteine to phenylalanine. This entry keeps only the CDR3 DNA: 48 bases, framed from base 1. Library preparation used multiplex PCR. Instrument on record: Illumina HiSeq 2500. TCRbeta libraries were constructed through three rounds of nested PCR with primers (Table S4) according to protocols modified from ARM-PCR. Before sequencing, PCR products in the 200-500 bp range were cut out of the gel and cleaned up using the QIAquick gel extraction kit. The paper's processing steps were these. Reads were cleaned with Trimmomatic, merged with FLASH into complete CDR3 sequences, and assigned to V(D)J germline segments with MiTCR. VDJtools was used to compute clonal diversity as the inverse Simpson's index. In-frame sequences lacking a premature stop codon were counted as productive reads. The public reads were quality trimmed at Q25 with fastp and then assembled into clones with MiXCR by TCRdb, keeping productive beta chains. Each CDR3 protein appears once, grouped with its most common genes and DNA. The V and J calls and clone size come from TCRdb's table, not from the authors' own analysis. The sample table records roughly 48,000 distinct CDR3 sequences; more than 55% of these occur just once. Of the sample, roughly 30% is held by the ten largest clones.

Bulk unsorted tissue served as the source for RNA extraction, and RNA quality was assessed using a NanoDrop ND-1000 and an Agilent 2100. For the normal lung samples, distant non-tumor tissue was collected more than 3 cm away from the tumor edge. The donors were newly diagnosed lung cancer patients admitted for thoracic surgery in China from August to November 2014 who had not received prior chemotherapy. Patients who had received previous radiotherapy or chemotherapy, or who had another concurrent cancer, were excluded from the study. Surgical tissue pieces of roughly 1-2.2 cm3 were preserved in RNAlater solution and were kept at -80 degrees C until use.

This receptor was identified in a woman in her seventies with non-small cell lung cancer. The sequenced sample was distant non-tumor lung tissue. The sequence links TRBV28 to TRBJ1-6, and perhaps TRBD1 as D gene, on 6 matching bases. The encoded CDR3 is CASSLGGLTYNSPLHF. Read as DNA, the sequence is TGTGCCAGCAGTTTGGGGGGGCTGACCTATAATTCACCCCTCCACTTT. With the rest looked up from the reference TRBV28 and TRBJ1-6 genes rather than sequenced, the full variable domain is DVKVTQSSRYLVKRTGEKVFLECVQDMDHENMFWYRQDPGLGLRLIYFSYDVKMKEKGDIPEGYSVSREKKERFSLILESASTNQTSMYLCASSLGGLTYNSPLHFGNGTRLTVT.